Each of the 19 T cell receptor beta chains below was sequenced from the same sample in a study of CD8 T cells in Susac syndrome. With random hexamers, reverse transcription was performed on roughly 0.45 to 1 ug of RNA. A single record per CDR3 protein comes from TCRdb applying MiXCR to the immunoSEQ multiplex PCR reads. Of 95,000 to 150,000 distinct CDR3 sequences listed, roughly 95% were seen once; the top ten hold approximately 0.15%. Sequencing was performed on CD4+ T cells from PBMCs. Every receptor here comes from a human donor with Susac syndrome.

This rearrangement joins TRBV5-5 to TRBJ1-2; the D gene is possibly TRBD1 (5 bases). This CDR3 has 11 amino acids. The V and J ends lost 0 bases and 9 bases respectively, with 6 bases between them. The germline V gene has CDR1 SGHKS and CDR2 YYEKEE (reference sequence). This chain's CDR3 is CASSLGTSYTF. The CDR3 DNA reads as TGTGCCAGCAGCTTGGGGACAAGCTACACCTTC. Together with reference TRBV5-5 and TRBJ1-2, the CDR3 gives the full variable domain: DAGVTQSPTHLIKTRGQQVTLRCSPISGHKSVSWYQQVLGQGPQFIFQYYEKEERGRGNFPDRFSARQFPNYSSELNVNALLLGDSALYLCASSLGTSYTFGSGTRLTVV.

The rearrangement uses TRBV20-1 and TRBJ2-7; TRBD2 aligns across 8 bases. Germline V gene sequence: CDR1 DFQATT, CDR2 SNEGSKA (reference sequence). This CDR3 region has 12 residues. V shed 6 bases, J shed 3 bases, and the junction held 4 bases outside the gene matches. The CDR3, as DNA: TGCAGTGCACCGAGCGGGGGCTACGAGCAGTACTTC. Protein sequence: CSAPSGGYEQYF.

The count of this clonotype is one. The chain combines TRBV11-2 with TRBJ2-1; possible D gene TRBD1, 6 bases. Trimming left V 3 bases short and J 6 bases short, with 9 bases between. The V gene's germline CDR1 is SGHAT and CDR2 FQNNGV. The CDR3 sequence is 13 residues long. CDR3: CASSFGQSNEQFF. CDR3 sequence (DNA): TGTGCCAGCAGCTTCGGACAGAGCAATGAGCAGTTCTTC.

The gene calls are TRBV28 and TRBJ2-1, with TRBD2 as a possible D gene (5 bases). Trimming pared 3 bases from V and 6 bases from J, leaving 15 bases between. This CDR3 comprises 15 residues. Germline CDR1 MDHEN, CDR2 SYDVKM. The CDR3 DNA sequence: TGTGCCAGCAGTTTCCCGAGGGATAGGGTCAATGAGCAGTTCTTC. Its protein product is CASSFPRDRVNEQFF. The whole variable domain, remainder taken from reference TRBV28 and TRBJ2-1, is DVKVTQSSRYLVKRTGEKVFLECVQDMDHENMFWYRQDPGLGLRLIYFSYDVKMKEKGDIPEGYSVSREKKERFSLILESASTNQTSMYLCASSFPRDRVNEQFFGPGTRLTVL.

The genes are TRBV2 and TRBJ2-4, with D hard to call. The germline gives CDR1 SNHLY, CDR2 FYNNEI. The CDR3 is 15 amino acids. Deletions cut 5 bases from V and 5 bases from J, with 16 bases between. DNA for the CDR3: TGTGCCAGCAGTAGTGGCAGGCCCTGGGAAAACATTCAGTACTTC. The encoded protein is CASSSGRPWENIQYF.

J is TRBJ2-7 and V is TRBV13, with 9 positions matching TRBD1. Germline V CDR1 and CDR2: PRHDT, FYEKMQ (reference sequence). The V and J ends lost 7 bases and 3 bases, in that order; junction bases with no gene match: 10. The CDR3 consists of 15 residues. CDR3 region: CASNQRDRAHYEQYF. CDR3 bases: TGTGCCAGCAACCAACGGGACAGGGCTCACTACGAGCAGTACTTC.

This CDR3 reads CASSVDPTRAGELFF. CDR3 sequence (DNA): TGTGCCAGCAGCGTAGACCCAACTCGCGCCGGGGAGCTGTTTTTT. V is TRBV9 and J is TRBJ2-2; D unresolved. V was shortened by 0 bases and J by 6 bases, with 12 bases between the two germline ends. Germline CDR1 reads SGDLS; CDR2 reads YYNGEE. The CDR3 consists of 15 residues.

The V call is TRBV20-1, the J call TRBJ2-6; tentative D call: TRBD1 (6 bases). The V and J ends lost 0 bases and 1 base respectively, with 10 bases between them. The germline V gene encodes CDR1 DFQATT and CDR2 SNEGSKA (reference sequence). CDR3 length: 16 amino acids. The CDR3 is CSARDGTSSGANVLTF. The DNA of the CDR3 is TGCAGTGCTAGAGATGGGACATCTTCTGGGGCCAACGTCCTGACTTTC.

The chain employs TRBV29-1 and TRBJ2-1; 9 bases agree with TRBD2. CDR1 and CDR2 (germline): SQVTM, ANQGSEA. There are 17 residues in the CDR3. Trimming took 0 bases from V and 0 from J; bases not matched to a gene: 6. The CDR3 coding sequence is TGCAGCGTTGAAGATGTGGCGGGAGGGCCCTCCTACAATGAGCAGTTCTTC. Translation: CSVEDVAGGPSYNEQFF.

The chain links TRBV15 to TRBJ1-2, with D possibly TRBD1 on 5 matching bases. Germline assignment: CDR1 LNHNV and CDR2 YYDKDF (reference sequence). Trimming removed 3 bases from V and 5 bases from J, with 13 bases in between. The CDR3 runs to 14 residues. The CDR3 loop reads CATSRDSGTYGYTF. In DNA form, the CDR3 reads TGTGCCACCAGCAGGGACTCCGGGACGTATGGCTACACCTTC.

The rearrangement joins TRBV15 to TRBJ2-5; D is possibly TRBD1 (5 bases). The V end was cut by 3 bases, the J end by 2 bases, with 7 bases between. Germline lookup yields CDR1 LNHNV and CDR2 YYDKDF (reference sequence). The CDR3 is 13 residues long. CDR3 coding DNA: TGTGCCACCAGCAGGCACAGGCAAGAGACCCAGTACTTC. Translated: CATSRHRQETQYF.

The chain uses TRBV12-3 or TRBV12-4 and TRBJ2-3; 14 bases map to TRBD2. This CDR3 has 18 residues. The trim removed 2 bases at V and 3 bases at J, leaving 7 bases unmatched. The CDR3 DNA reads TGTGCCAGCAGTTTACCCCCCGGGACTAGCGGGAGTACAGATACGCAGTATTTT. Translated: CASSLPPGTSGSTDTQYF.

The J gene is TRBJ2-7, the V gene TRBV15; no reliable D call. The CDR3 runs to 12 residues. V dropped 0 bases and J dropped 3 bases, with 3 bases sitting between them. Germline CDR1 LNHNV, CDR2 YYDKDF (reference sequence). The DNA of the CDR3 is TGTGCCACCAGCAGAGACAACTACGAGCAGTACTTC. This sequence encodes CATSRDNYEQYF.

V is TRBV28 and J is TRBJ2-1; D is undetermined. Germline V gene data show CDR1 as MDHEN and CDR2 as SYDVKM. Trimming took off 7 bases at V and 2 bases at J, with 6 bases between the two ends. The CDR3 length is 12 residues. The CDR3 reads CASNGPYNEQFF. The CDR3, as DNA: TGTGCCAGCAATGGGCCCTACAATGAGCAGTTCTTC.

The CDR3 is CASSRIQGANTEAFF. The CDR3 DNA is TGTGCCAGCAGCCGGATTCAGGGGGCGAACACTGAAGCTTTCTTT. V usage is TRBV5-5 and J usage is TRBJ1-1, with TRBD1 matching 8 bases. Looked up from germline, CDR1 is SGHKS and CDR2 is YYEKEE (reference sequence). V gave up 4 bases and J gave up 1 base; unmatched junction bases: 6. CDR3 length: 15 residues.

In its sample, this clonotype was seen once. The chain recombines TRBV30 with TRBJ2-5; 10 positions match TRBD1. Germline loops: CDR1 GTSNPN, CDR2 SVGIG (reference sequence). CDR3 size: 15 residues. After removal of 3 bases from V and 4 bases from J, the junction contained 8 bases not matched to a gene. CDR3 region: CAWSILTGGRETQYF. The CDR3 DNA is TGTGCCTGGAGCATTTTGACAGGGGGCCGAGAGACCCAGTACTTC.

The gene calls are TRBV27 and TRBJ1-4; D might be TRBD1 (5 bases). From germline, CDR1 is MNHEY and CDR2 SMNVEV (reference sequence). This CDR3 is built from 13 residues. Trimming took off 3 bases at V and 8 bases at J, with 10 bases between the two ends. CDR3 sequence (DNA): TGTGCCAGCAGTTTCCAGGGTCAGGAAAAACTGTTTTTT. Translated: CASSFQGQEKLFF.

The gene calls are TRBV6-1 and TRBJ1-5; the D is unclear. The germline CDR1 and CDR2 sequences are MNHNS and SASEGT. The CDR3 sequence is 14 residues long. Trimming removed 0 bases from V and 2 bases from J, with 5 bases in between. In DNA, the CDR3 is TGTGCCAGCAGTGAAGCTCAGCGCAATCAGCCCCAGCATTTT. This codes for CASSEAQRNQPQHF.

V and J are TRBV29-1 and TRBJ2-1; 11 bases are a match to TRBD2. There are 17 residues in the CDR3. From germline, CDR1 is SQVTM and CDR2 ANQGSEA. J was trimmed by 1 base and V by 2 bases; bases with no gene match: 7. The CDR3 DNA reads TGCAGCGTTGAATGGACCCGACTAGCGGGATCCTACAATGAGCAGTTCTTC. Residues: CSVEWTRLAGSYNEQFF.